This T cell receptor (beta chain) was documented in a study of chemoradiotherapy in HPV16-positive cancers. Study in general: Candidate HPV-specific T-cell clones and common TCR motifs came from functional assays in two HPV16-positive patients.

Points on this clone: Its antigen is not identified.

Broader study findings: Functional assays defining HPV-specific T cells used only a couple of HPV16-positive patients. Candidate HPV-specific clones and E7-related TCR motifs grew in tumor during treatment.

The germline V gene has CDR1 GTSNPN and CDR2 SVGIG (reference sequence). CDR3 length equals 14 residues. With 3 bases clipped from V and 8 bases from J, the junction kept 8 bases outside the gene matches. The assay was immunoSEQ multiplex PCR, and TCRdb's table has in-frame clones only and misses some. The sample lists tens of thousands of clones, about 92% seen once, with 22% in the top ten. Over chemoradiotherapy, repertoires were sampled more than once. The sequence was obtained from a human donor with HPV-associated anogenital cancer. The rearrangement uses TRBV30 and TRBJ2-1, with TRBD2 matching 9 bases. The sequenced sample was blood, obtained from a patient who underwent chemoradiotherapy. CDR3 bases: TGTGCCTGGAGGGGCGGGGGGGCCAGTGATGAGCAGTTCTTC. Translated, it gives CAWRGGGASDEQFF.